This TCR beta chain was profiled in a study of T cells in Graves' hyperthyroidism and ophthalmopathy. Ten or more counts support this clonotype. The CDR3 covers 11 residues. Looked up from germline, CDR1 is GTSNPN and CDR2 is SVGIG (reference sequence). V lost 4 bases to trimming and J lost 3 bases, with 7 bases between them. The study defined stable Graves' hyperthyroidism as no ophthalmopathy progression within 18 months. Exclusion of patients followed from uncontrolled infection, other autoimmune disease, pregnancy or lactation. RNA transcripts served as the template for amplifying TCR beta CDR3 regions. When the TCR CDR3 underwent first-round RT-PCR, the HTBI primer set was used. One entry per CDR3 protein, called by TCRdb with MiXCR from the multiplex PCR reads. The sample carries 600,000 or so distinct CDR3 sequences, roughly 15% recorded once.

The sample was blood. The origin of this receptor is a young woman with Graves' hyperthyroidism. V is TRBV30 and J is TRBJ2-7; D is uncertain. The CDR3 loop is CAWTVGYEQYF. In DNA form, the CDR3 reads TGTGCCTGGACCGTCGGCTACGAGCAGTACTTC.